This T cell receptor beta chain comes out of a study of blood T cells in healthy people across ages. This CDR3 contains 18 residues. Trimming took 3 bases from V and 0 from J; bases not matched to a gene: 10. Germline V gene lookup returns CDR1 SEHNR and CDR2 FQNEAQ (reference sequence). Sample-barcoded 5' priming and a J-beta primer mix drove a second PCR of 7 to 11 cycles. TCRdb analysed the 5' RACE reads with MiXCR anew, one entry per CDR3 protein. This sample has approximately 800,000 distinct CDR3 sequences, with approximately 67% found just once. Sequencing input: blood. The origin of this receptor is a man between 25 and 39 years old in good health. This chain connects TRBV7-9 to TRBJ2-1, with TRBD2 matching 8 bases. The CDR3 DNA reads TGTGCCAGCAGCTTCGTAGCGGGGTCCCTGAGCTCCTACAATGAGCAGTTCTTC. As protein: CASSFVAGSLSSYNEQFF.